These 21 T cell receptor beta chains share one sample of origin, sequenced in a study of cytomegalovirus exposure and HLA in healthy donors. PCR employed 60 Vbeta and 13 Jbeta primers. Libraries were prepared by immunoSEQ multiplex PCR; TCRdb keeps only in-frame clonotypes and omits some of them. The table lists roughly 160,000 clones, approximately 88% of them singletons. Input material: PBMCs. All receptors come from a boy aged 2-15 years in good health and CMV-seronegative.

The chain combines TRBV25-1 with TRBJ1-6; 9 bases fit TRBD1. The CDR3 contains 15 residues. Unmatched junction bases numbered 8, after V lost 6 bases and J lost 8 bases. Germline values: CDR1 MGHDK, CDR2 SYGVNS. The DNA of the CDR3 is TGTGCCAGCAGGGGACAGGGCTTTTGGGATTCACCCCTCCACTTT. Its translation is CASRGQGFWDSPLHF.

The gene calls are TRBV7-2 and TRBJ1-5; D uncertain. V was trimmed by 5 bases and J by 0 bases, leaving 11 bases between them. Germline lookup yields CDR1 SGHTA and CDR2 FQGNSA. This CDR3 contains 15 residues. CDR3 loop: CASSPQHNSNQPQHF. CDR3 nucleotides: TGTGCCAGCAGCCCCCAACATAATAGCAATCAGCCCCAGCATTTT.

CDR3 protein: CAWSVGGAGGFADTQYF. CDR3 DNA: TGTGCCTGGAGTGTTGGGGGAGCGGGGGGTTTCGCAGATACGCAGTATTTT. This sequence joins TRBV30 and TRBJ2-3; 9 bases agree with TRBD2. The CDR3 totals 17 residues. The germline V gene has CDR1 GTSNPN and CDR2 SVGIG (reference sequence). Trimming cost V 0 bases and J 4 bases; bases outside gene matches: 11.

The rearrangement joins TRBV23-1 to TRBJ2-7, with D maybe TRBD2 (6 bases). TRBV23-1 is sorted into the ORF group, with uncertain function. CDR3 length: 17 residues. The germline V and J ends were trimmed by 0 bases and 0 bases, with 15 bases remaining between them. The CDR3: CASSQSLAEGSSYEQYV. The CDR3 DNA is TGCGCCAGCAGTCAATCGCTCGCGGAGGGAAGCTCCTACGAGCAGTACGTC.

This clone was found once. The rearrangement links TRBV5-6 to TRBJ2-7, with TRBD1 matching 7 bases. After removal of 4 bases from V and 7 bases from J, the junction contained 5 bases not matched to a gene. The V gene's germline CDR1 is SGHDT and CDR2 YYEEEE. This CDR3 region has 12 residues. Here the CDR3 reads CASSLRGTEQYV. As DNA, the CDR3 is TGTGCCAGCAGCCTCAGGGGGACAGAGCAGTACGTC.

This clone has only a few counts. The rearrangement uses TRBV6-5 and TRBJ2-5, with 10 bases that match TRBD1. The CDR3 has 15 residues. Germline trimming cut 5 bases from V and 0 bases from J; bases unmatched to any gene: 3. Germline assignment: CDR1 MNHEY and CDR2 SVGAGI. In DNA form, the CDR3 reads TGTGCCAGCAGTCAGGGACAGGGGAACCAAGAGACCCAGTACTTC. Translating gives CASSQGQGNQETQYF.

The rearrangement uses TRBV6-1 and TRBJ1-1; D is uncertain. The CDR3 length is 15 residues. Trimming stripped 1 base from V and 1 base from J, with 10 bases between. Germline V gene sequence: CDR1 MNHNS, CDR2 SASEGT. The chain's CDR3 is CASSEDGRANTEAFF. The CDR3 bases are TGTGCCAGCAGTGAAGATGGGCGGGCGAACACTGAAGCTTTCTTT.

CDR3 in amino acids: CASSFTGGNTEAFF. CDR3 nucleotides: TGTGCCAGCAGCTTCACAGGTGGGAACACTGAAGCTTTCTTT. The chain employs TRBV7-9 and TRBJ1-1; possibly TRBD1 for D (5 bases). The germline V gene encodes CDR1 SEHNR and CDR2 FQNEAQ (reference sequence). The V and J ends lost 3 bases and 1 base respectively, with 9 bases between them. The CDR3 is 14 residues long.

This sequence joins TRBV28 and TRBJ2-7, with TRBD1 matching 7 bases. Germline CDR1 reads MDHEN; CDR2 reads SYDVKM. V gave up 6 bases and J gave up 7 bases; unmatched junction bases: 9. The CDR3 runs 13 residues. The CDR3 coding sequence is TGTGCCAGCAGCACCACAGGGGTTCGGGAGCAGTACTTC. The encoded protein is CASSTTGVREQYF.

The chain carries TRBV6-5 and TRBJ2-5; maybe TRBD2 (6 bases). V gave up 4 bases and J gave up 5 bases, with 17 bases separating them. The length of the CDR3 is 15 residues. The V gene's germline CDR1 is MNHEY and CDR2 SVGAGI. CDR3 DNA sequence: TGTGCCAGCAGTTCCCCCAAAGCGGGCGAGGAGACCCAGTACTTC. Its protein is CASSSPKAGEETQYF.

V is TRBV6-6 and J is TRBJ2-1; D might be TRBD1 (6 bases). Germline V gene lookup returns CDR1 MNHNY and CDR2 SVGAGI (reference sequence). V was clipped by 3 bases and J by 6 bases, with 15 bases between them. This CDR3 region has 15 residues. The CDR3 is CASSYGGPVLNEQFF. The CDR3 nucleotides read TGTGCCAGCAGTTATGGGGGCCCAGTTCTCAATGAGCAGTTCTTC.

This clone is a singleton in its sample. This chain uses TRBV21-1 with TRBJ2-7; TRBD2 is the table's D call and was not checked against the DNA. TRBV21-1 is shown as a pseudogene. This CDR3 contains 14 residues. CDR3 loop: CASSKEEPIHEQYF. DNA for the CDR3: TGTGCCAGCAGCAAAGAGGAGCCCATTCACGAGCAGTACTTC.

The CDR3 spells CASSSPGGVKDTQYF. The DNA of the CDR3 is TGTGCCAGCAGTTCCCCCGGGGGGGTGAAGGATACGCAGTATTTT. The chain combines TRBV6-5 with TRBJ2-3, with 8 bases identical to TRBD2. Germline V CDR1 and CDR2: MNHEY, SVGAGI. This CDR3 spans 15 amino acids. The trim removed 4 bases at V and 6 bases at J, leaving 9 bases unmatched.

The chain recombines TRBV5-8 with TRBJ2-5; perhaps TRBD2 as D (8 bases). CDR3 length: 15 amino acids. Per the germline V gene, CDR1 is SGHTS and CDR2 is YDEGEE. The V end lost 4 bases, the J end lost 3 bases, and 16 bases lay between the germline ends. The CDR3 nucleotides are TGTGCCAGCAGCCCTCCGGGAGGGGGCAAAGAGACCCAGTACTTC. Amino acids: CASSPPGGGKETQYF.

This sequence joins TRBV27 and TRBJ1-5, with D unclear. Germline CDR1 is MNHEY and CDR2 is SMNVEV (reference sequence). V lost 0 bases and J 0 bases, leaving 6 bases between the germline ends. CDR3 size: 15 residues. The CDR3 sequence: CASSLSRFSNQPQHF. In DNA form, the CDR3 reads TGTGCCAGCAGTTTATCCAGGTTTAGCAATCAGCCCCAGCATTTT.

The chain combines TRBV19 with TRBJ2-7; 9 bases are shared with TRBD2. Germline values: CDR1 LNHDA, CDR2 SQIVND (reference sequence). The CDR3 has 15 amino acids. Trimming removed 5 bases from V and 2 bases from J; junction bases left unmatched: 7. The CDR3 loop reads CASSAPGTSPYEQYF. The CDR3 coding sequence is TGTGCCAGTAGTGCACCCGGGACTAGCCCCTACGAGCAGTACTTC.

This clone showed up just a few times. The chain joins TRBV29-1 to TRBJ2-2; weak D call: TRBD1 (5 bases). The V and J ends lost 7 bases and 6 bases respectively, with 18 bases between them. This CDR3 has 14 amino acids. Germline V gives CDR1 SQVTM, CDR2 ANQGSEA. Here the CDR3 DNA reads TGCAGCGCCGAAAGGCAGGGTAGACCCGGGGAGCTGTTTTTT. This codes for CSAERQGRPGELFF.

V is TRBV19 and J is TRBJ2-1, with D tentatively TRBD2 (6 bases). This CDR3 has 16 residues. Trimming cost V 5 bases and J 2 bases, with 16 bases left between them. Germline V gene data show CDR1 as LNHDA and CDR2 as SQIVND (reference sequence). The CDR3 loop is CASSSATVAAYNEQFF. The CDR3 nucleotides are TGTGCCAGTAGTTCCGCGACAGTAGCGGCCTACAATGAGCAGTTCTTC.

The gene calls are TRBV27 and TRBJ2-7; 11 positions agree with TRBD2. V shed 6 bases, J shed 4 bases, and the junction held 5 bases outside the gene matches. CDR3 length: 14 residues. Germline CDR1 MNHEY, CDR2 SMNVEV (reference sequence). CDR3 sequence (DNA): TGTGCCAGCAGCCCGGGACTAGCGGAATACGAGCAGTACGTC. This sequence encodes CASSPGLAEYEQYV.

This clone came up once. The chain recombines TRBV9 with TRBJ1-1, with a tentative D call TRBD1 (5 bases). V lost 0 bases and J lost 4, with 19 bases in between. This CDR3 has 17 amino acids. Germline V gene data show CDR1 as SGDLS and CDR2 as YYNGEE. The CDR3 nucleotides read TGTGCCAGCAGCGTAGCGGGGACGGGAGGGGATCGCACTGAAGCTTTCTTT. Translated, it gives CASSVAGTGGDRTEAFF. The whole variable domain, remainder taken from reference TRBV9 and TRBJ1-1, is DSGVTQTPKHLITATGQRVTLRCSPRSGDLSVYWYQQSLDQGLQFLIQYYNGEERAKGNILERFSAQQFPDLHSELNLSSLELGDSALYFCASSVAGTGGDRTEAFFGQGTRLTVV.

V gene TRBV29-1 combines with J gene TRBJ2-1; D is possibly TRBD1 (7 bases). The length of the CDR3 is 15 residues. Germline values: CDR1 SQVTM, CDR2 ANQGSEA. V was shortened by 3 bases and J by 10 bases, with 22 bases between the two germline ends. The CDR3 sequence: CSVEPRGLPGSEQFF. CDR3 nucleotides: TGCAGCGTTGAGCCCAGGGGGTTACCCGGGAGCGAGCAGTTCTTC.